The source of this TCR beta chain is a study of shared clonotypes between healthy human individuals. Study-level information: Three CD4 naive, three CD4 memory, two CD8 naive and one CD8 memory plate were used per donor.

Worth noting for this clone: Its antigen is not identified.

Broader study findings: Clonotypes shared by all four sorted-subset donors had higher generation probabilities than non-shared clonotypes.

The protocol was immunoSEQ multiplex PCR, while the TCRdb copy is restricted to in-frame clones and leaves out a portion. The sample lists a few million clones, around nine tenths occurring once. Per germline, CDR1 SGHTA and CDR2 FQGTGA. This CDR3 is 16 amino acids long. V was pared by 5 bases and J by 5 bases, with 14 bases of the junction left unmatched. The sequenced sample was naive CD4+ T cells sorted from blood. As to subset: CD45RA+ positively selected. The TCR originated in a man between 18 and 29 years old in good health. This chain links TRBV7-3 with TRBJ1-2; 7 bases agree with TRBD1. The CDR3 DNA reads TGTGCCAGCAGCACCAGTAGGGGGCGGCGAACGTATGGCTACACCTTC. Its translation is CASSTSRGRRTYGYTF.